Below, 15 T cell receptor beta chains from the same sample are listed, as sequenced in a study of cytomegalovirus exposure and HLA in healthy donors. PCR primers comprised 60 Vbeta and 13 Jbeta primers. TCRdb's table, derived via immunoSEQ multiplex PCR, lists solely in-frame clones and lacks some. Of tens of thousands of clones in the sample, 60% to 70% were seen once. Sequenced material: PBMCs. The source of these receptors is a man aged 50 to 59 in good health and CMV-seropositive.

The chain employs TRBV4-3 and TRBJ1-2, with TRBD1 identical over 8 bases. The germline CDR1 and CDR2 sequences are LGHNA and YSLEER. The CDR3 contains 16 residues. V shed 0 bases, J shed 5 bases, and the junction held 8 bases outside the gene matches. The CDR3 DNA is TGCGCCAGCAGCCAAGATCTCAGGGGGCGACAATATGGCTACACCTTC. Residues: CASSQDLRGRQYGYTF.

The rearrangement joins TRBV6-5 to TRBJ2-5; weak D call: TRBD2 (7 bases). CDR1 MNHEY and CDR2 SVGAGI come from the germline V gene. Trimming removed 11 bases from V and 4 bases from J, with 14 bases in between. This CDR3 comprises 12 residues. This chain's CDR3 is CAARGAGETQYF. The DNA of the CDR3 is TGTGCCGCCCGGGGGGCAGGAGAGACCCAGTACTTC.

This clone was seen more than once but under ten times. The chain joins TRBV5-1 to TRBJ2-5, with 8 nucleotides matching TRBD1. The J call is in doubt because the DNA end fits TRBJ2-7 better. Germline values: CDR1 SGHRS, CDR2 YFSETQ. This CDR3 is 13 amino acids long. The CDR3 DNA is TGCGCCAGCACCTGGACAGGGAGCCGCGAGCAGTACTTC. This gives the protein CASTWTGSREQYF.

This chain connects TRBV28 to TRBJ1-1, with unresolved D. V dropped 2 bases and J dropped 1 base, with 2 bases sitting between them. Looked up from germline, CDR1 is MDHEN and CDR2 is SYDVKM. CDR3 length: 12 residues. DNA for the CDR3: TGTGCCAGCAGTTTACAGAACACTGAAGCTTTCTTT. This sequence encodes CASSLQNTEAFF.

The chain links TRBV4-1 to TRBJ2-5; 8 nucleotides agree with TRBD1. Germline CDR1 is MGHRA and CDR2 is YSYEKL. The CDR3 is made up of 17 amino acids. Germline trimming cut 4 bases from V and 4 bases from J; bases unmatched to any gene: 14. In nucleotides, the CDR3 is TGCGCCAGCAGCCTTGAGACCGGACAGGGATATTTAGAGACCCAGTACTTC. Its translation is CASSLETGQGYLETQYF.

The genes are TRBV30 and TRBJ2-1; TRBD2 matches 8 bases. The junction had 10 bases not matched to a gene; V was cut back by 5 bases and J by 10 bases. The CDR3 length is 13 residues. From germline, CDR1 is GTSNPN and CDR2 SVGIG (reference sequence). The CDR3 nucleotides are TGTGCCTGGTCCCGGGGGGGCGGGCCAGAGCAGTTCTTC. Translated: CAWSRGGGPEQFF.

This sequence joins TRBV4-1 and TRBJ2-1; 13 positions agree with TRBD2. J gave up 9 bases and V 5 bases, and 10 bases lay outside the gene matches. Germline V lookup: CDR1 MGHRA, CDR2 YSYEKL. The CDR3 consists of 16 residues. This chain's CDR3 is CASSSPTSGGHSEQFF. The CDR3 coding sequence is TGCGCCAGCAGCTCACCGACTAGCGGGGGGCACTCTGAGCAGTTCTTC.

This clone has only one observation. The V call is TRBV7-2, the J call TRBJ2-7; 7 nucleotides align to TRBD1. The CDR3 sequence is 13 residues long. Losses at the gene ends were 8 bases for V and 11 bases for J; bases not matched to a gene: 15. Germline loops: CDR1 SGHTA, CDR2 FQGNSA. CDR3 protein: CASAILTTGFKYF. The CDR3 bases are TGTGCCAGCGCCATCCTCACGACAGGGTTCAAGTACTTC.

This clone has just one count. The rearrangement joins TRBV7-2 to TRBJ1-6; 11 bases match TRBD1. The trim removed 5 bases at V and 9 bases at J, leaving 9 bases unmatched. Germline V CDR1 and CDR2: SGHTA, FQGNSA. This CDR3 contains 16 residues. CDR3 sequence: CASSQGLGQGVSPLHF. As DNA, the CDR3 is TGTGCCAGCAGCCAAGGGTTGGGACAGGGGGTTTCACCCCTCCACTTT.

The V call is TRBV14, the J call TRBJ2-7, with 8 bases aligning to TRBD2. The CDR3 has 14 residues. The trim removed 4 bases at V and 3 bases at J, leaving 5 bases unmatched. Germline CDR1 SGHDN, CDR2 FVKESK. The CDR3 DNA follows: TGTGCCAGCAGCCTGCGACTAGCGAGCTACGAGCAGTACTTC. It encodes CASSLRLASYEQYF. Together with reference TRBV14 and TRBJ2-7, the CDR3 gives the full variable domain: EAGVTQFPSHSVIEKGQTVTLRCDPISGHDNLYWYRRVMGKEIKFLLHFVKESKQDESGMPNNRFLAERTGGTYSTLKVQPAELEDSGVYFCASSLRLASYEQYFGPGTRLTVT.

The chain is built from TRBV6-1 and TRBJ1-4; 9 bases match TRBD1. Germline V gene lookup returns CDR1 MNHNS and CDR2 SASEGT. This CDR3 has 13 amino acids. Here the CDR3 DNA reads TGTGCTATCTCCGGGACAGGGCATGAAAAACTGTTTTTT. Its protein product is CAISGTGHEKLFF.

This clone occurred a few times. The chain has TRBV2 and TRBJ1-5, with D perhaps TRBD1 (5 bases). V was shortened by 6 bases and J by 4 bases, with 10 bases between the two germline ends. The CDR3 is made up of 13 amino acids. Germline V lookup: CDR1 SNHLY, CDR2 FYNNEI. CDR3 bases: TGTGCCAGCAGACCACAGGTAAATCAGCCCCAGCATTTT. It yields the protein CASRPQVNQPQHF.

The chain employs TRBV6-4 and TRBJ1-4; 8 bases map to TRBD1. Germline V lookup: CDR1 MRHNA, CDR2 SNTAGT. J was trimmed by 0 bases and V by 2 bases; bases with no gene match: 2. The CDR3 has 16 amino acids. CDR3 sequence: CASSDPDRATNEKLFF. The CDR3 nucleotides read TGTGCCAGCAGTGACCCGGACAGGGCAACTAATGAAAAACTGTTTTTT.

This chain connects TRBV11-1 to TRBJ2-3; 7 bases map to TRBD2. The CDR3 extends over 13 amino acids. The germline V gene has CDR1 SGHAT and CDR2 FQDESV (reference sequence). The J segment lost 10 bases and the V segment lost 5 bases, leaving 9 bases of the junction unmatched. CDR3 in amino acids: CASSDGLEGAQYF. CDR3 coding DNA: TGTGCCAGCAGCGACGGACTAGAAGGCGCGCAGTATTTT.

V and J are TRBV4-3 and TRBJ1-1; a weak D match, TRBD1 (6 bases). Trimming shortened V by 0 bases and J by 2 bases, and 13 bases separated the two germline ends. The germline V gene has CDR1 LGHNA and CDR2 YSLEER. The CDR3 consists of 16 residues. CDR3 residues: CASSQDYGTYNTEAFF. The CDR3, as DNA: TGCGCCAGCAGCCAAGATTACGGGACATATAACACTGAAGCTTTCTTT.